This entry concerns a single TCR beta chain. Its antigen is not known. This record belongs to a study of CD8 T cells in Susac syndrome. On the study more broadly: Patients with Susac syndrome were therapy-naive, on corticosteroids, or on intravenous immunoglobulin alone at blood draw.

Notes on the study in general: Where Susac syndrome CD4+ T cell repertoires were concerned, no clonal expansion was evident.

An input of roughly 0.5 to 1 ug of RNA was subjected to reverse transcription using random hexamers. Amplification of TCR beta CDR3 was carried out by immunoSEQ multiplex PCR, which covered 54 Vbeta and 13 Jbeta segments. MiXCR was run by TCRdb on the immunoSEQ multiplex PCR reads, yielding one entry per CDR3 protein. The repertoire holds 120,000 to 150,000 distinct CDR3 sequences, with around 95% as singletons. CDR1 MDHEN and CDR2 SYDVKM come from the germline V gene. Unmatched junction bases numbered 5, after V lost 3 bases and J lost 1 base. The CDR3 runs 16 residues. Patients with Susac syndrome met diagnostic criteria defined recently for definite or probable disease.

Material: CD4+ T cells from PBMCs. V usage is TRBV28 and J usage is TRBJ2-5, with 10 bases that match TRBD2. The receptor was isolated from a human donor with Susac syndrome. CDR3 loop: CASSFGVAGGQETQYF. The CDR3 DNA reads TGTGCCAGCAGTTTTGGCGTAGCGGGAGGCCAAGAGACCCAGTACTTC.